This T cell receptor beta chain was recorded in a study of blood T cell repertoires in COVID-19. Generated by immunoSEQ multiplex PCR, the TCRdb table keeps only in-frame clones and is missing some. Altogether about 46,000 clones are present, roughly 85% being singletons, with the ten largest covering around a sixth. The CDR3 sequence is 15 residues long. Trimming took off 1 base at V and 7 bases at J, with 15 bases between the two ends. Germline V lookup: CDR1 SGHTA, CDR2 FQGNSA. This rearrangement joins TRBV7-2 to TRBJ2-3; perhaps TRBD2 as D (6 bases). Sequenced: peripheral blood. The clonotype was recovered from a human donor in a cohort sampled during active COVID-19. The donor label of this sample is uncertain. The CDR3 DNA reads as TGTGCCAGCAGCTTAGGCCCCTCTAGCGAAAATACGCAGTATTTT. This sequence encodes CASSLGPSSENTQYF.